Listed here are 27 T cell receptor beta chains from one sample, sequenced in a study of blood T cell repertoires in COVID-19. Produced via immunoSEQ multiplex PCR; TCRdb's table is partial and in-frame only. The table records under 200,000 clones, roughly 90% of them present only once. Sequencing was done on a sample of peripheral blood. The source of these receptors is a man over 45 with acute or convalescent COVID-19.

V gene TRBV24-1 combines with J gene TRBJ1-4, with 7 bases aligning to TRBD1. V lost 12 bases to trimming and J lost 5 bases; unmatched junction nucleotides: 11. This CDR3 comprises 14 residues. Germline V gene sequence: CDR1 KGHDR, CDR2 SFDVKD. The CDR3 reads CASASGTENEKLFF. CDR3 DNA sequence: TGTGCCTCCGCATCCGGGACAGAAAATGAAAAACTGTTTTTT.

The chain recombines TRBV7-9 with TRBJ2-5, with 7 bases that match TRBD2. There are 14 residues in the CDR3. V lost 7 bases to trimming and J lost 2 bases; unmatched junction nucleotides: 7. The germline V gene has CDR1 SEHNR and CDR2 FQNEAQ (reference sequence). The CDR3 sequence: CASTASGSQETQYF. The DNA of the CDR3 is TGTGCCAGCACCGCTAGCGGATCTCAAGAGACCCAGTACTTC.

This chain links TRBV5-1 with TRBJ1-4; perhaps TRBD1 as D (6 bases). Between the trimmed V and J ends, which lost 4 bases and 4 bases, there was a span of 14 bases. From germline, CDR1 is SGHRS and CDR2 YFSETQ. This CDR3 is 15 amino acids long. The CDR3 DNA reads as TGCGCCAGCAGCCACGGACAGCCAGATAATGAAAAACTGTTTTTT. Its protein is CASSHGQPDNEKLFF.

The V call is TRBV7-3, the J call TRBJ2-1, with D unresolved. Germline lookup yields CDR1 SGHTA and CDR2 FQGTGA. The CDR3 consists of 12 residues. Trimming removed 5 bases from V and 8 bases from J, with 10 bases in between. Here the CDR3 DNA reads TGTGCCAGCAGCCAAAGTGGAGATGAGCAGTTCTTC. It is translated as CASSQSGDEQFF. The full variable domain, with the rest looked up from reference TRBV7-3 and TRBJ2-1, is GAGVSQTPSNKVTEKGKYVELRCDPISGHTALYWYRQSLGQGPEFLIYFQGTGAADDSGLPNDRFFAVRPEGSVSTLKIQRTERGDSAVYLCASSQSGDEQFFGPGTRLTVL.

This clone showed up just once. The genes are TRBV25-1 and TRBJ1-1; D unresolved. V lost 8 bases and J lost 3, with 7 bases in between. The CDR3 loop spans 11 amino acids. CDR1 is MGHDK, CDR2 SYGVNS, per germline. The CDR3: CASSLHTEAFF. CDR3 nucleotide sequence: TGTGCCAGCTCACTACACACTGAAGCTTTCTTT.

The chain links TRBV27 to TRBJ1-1; perhaps TRBD1 as D (6 bases). With 4 bases removed from V and 2 bases from J, the gap between germline ends came to 14 bases. The germline gives CDR1 MNHEY, CDR2 SMNVEV (reference sequence). The CDR3 covers 15 residues. CDR3 nucleotides: TGTGCCAGCAGTTCTTCATGGGACATCAACACTGAAGCTTTCTTT. Residues: CASSSSWDINTEAFF.

The chain couples TRBV10-3 to TRBJ2-7; 7 bases match TRBD2. V lost 7 bases to trimming and J lost 0 bases; unmatched junction nucleotides: 6. This CDR3 has 14 amino acids. The germline V gene encodes CDR1 ENHRY and CDR2 SYGVKD. The CDR3 spells CAIKGREDSYEQYF. CDR3 nucleotide sequence: TGTGCCATCAAGGGGAGGGAAGACTCCTACGAGCAGTACTTC.

The chain uses TRBV6-4 and TRBJ2-1; 7 nucleotides match TRBD1. The ends lost 5 bases at V and 9 bases at J; junction bases unmatched: 7. The CDR3 covers 13 residues. Germline V gene data show CDR1 as MRHNA and CDR2 as SNTAGT. The CDR3 protein is CASSYKQGFEQFF. The CDR3 DNA follows: TGTGCCAGCAGTTACAAACAGGGGTTTGAGCAGTTCTTC.

Comment on this clone: A read error may account for a junction end that differs from germline. The chain is built from TRBV6-5 and TRBJ2-7; tentative D call: TRBD2 (5 bases). The CDR3 runs to 16 residues. The germline V gene has CDR1 MNHEY and CDR2 SVGAGI. DNA of the CDR3: TGTGCCAGCATTTACGAAGCGGTTCTCCACTCCTACGAGCAGTACTTC. Its protein is CASIYEAVLHSYEQYF.

This rearrangement joins TRBV19 to TRBJ2-3; D remains unclear. Trimming cost V 5 bases and J 2 bases, with 11 bases left between them. Germline V gives CDR1 LNHDA, CDR2 SQIVND (reference sequence). The CDR3 consists of 14 residues. The CDR3 loop is CASSAAGPTDTQYF. For the CDR3, the DNA is TGTGCCAGTAGTGCTGCTGGGCCCACAGATACGCAGTATTTT.

V gene TRBV27 combines with J gene TRBJ2-1; 11 nucleotides match TRBD1. Germline trimming cut 6 bases from V and 4 bases from J; bases unmatched to any gene: 2. The CDR3 is made up of 14 amino acids. The germline CDR1 and CDR2 sequences are MNHEY and SMNVEV (reference sequence). CDR3 protein: CASSGTGGYNEQFF. The CDR3 nucleotides read TGTGCCAGCAGCGGGACAGGGGGTTACAATGAGCAGTTCTTC.

The rearrangement uses TRBV7-3 and TRBJ2-1; a possible D gene is TRBD2 (5 bases). Germline V CDR1 and CDR2: SGHTA, FQGTGA. The CDR3 runs 13 residues. Trimming removed 6 bases at V and 6 bases at J, with 12 bases between. This chain's CDR3 is CASSTRKGNEQFF. CDR3 DNA: TGTGCCAGCAGTACTAGGAAAGGCAATGAGCAGTTCTTC.

The chain carries TRBV7-2 and TRBJ1-2; D not resolved. CDR1 is SGHTA and CDR2 is FQGNSA in the germline V gene. The CDR3 is 14 residues long. Trimming took 4 bases from V and 5 from J, leaving 14 bases between them. The CDR3 nucleotides are TGTGCCAGCAGCTCCGGACTGGGCGTTTATGGCTACACCTTC. Protein product: CASSSGLGVYGYTF. The full variable domain, completed using reference TRBV7-2 and TRBJ1-2, is GAGVSQSPSNKVTEKGKDVELRCDPISGHTALYWYRQSLGQGLEFLIYFQGNSAPDKSGLPSDRFSAERTGGSVSTLTIQRTQQEDSAVYLCASSSGLGVYGYTFGSGTRLTVV.

This sequence joins TRBV2 and TRBJ1-2; no definite D call. CDR1 and CDR2 (germline): SNHLY, FYNNEI. The V end was cut by 6 bases, the J end by 7 bases, with 9 bases between. This CDR3 region has 11 residues. CDR3 DNA: TGTGCCAGCAGGCCGGGGTTTGGCTACACCTTC. Translating gives CASRPGFGYTF.

In its sample, this clone was seen once. The genes are TRBV2 and TRBJ1-2; D is perhaps TRBD1 (5 bases). This CDR3 region has 11 residues. Germline V lookup: CDR1 SNHLY, CDR2 FYNNEI. Trimming took off 5 bases at V and 5 bases at J, with 6 bases between the two ends. The CDR3 loop is CASSSGYGYTF. The CDR3 DNA sequence: TGTGCCAGCAGTTCAGGGTATGGCTACACCTTC.

In nucleotides, the CDR3 is TGTGCCAGCAGTCCTGACGGGTATTCACCCCTCCACTTT. Translation gives CASSPDGYSPLHF. The rearrangement uses TRBV6-6 and TRBJ1-6, with D uncertain. The germline gives CDR1 MNHNY, CDR2 SVGAGI (reference sequence). V gave up 5 bases and J gave up 8 bases, with 10 bases separating them. The CDR3 is 13 residues long.

The V call is TRBV6-5, the J call TRBJ2-2, with 10 bases matching TRBD2. This CDR3 comprises 13 residues. V shed 11 bases, J shed 7 bases, and the junction held 7 bases outside the gene matches. Germline values: CDR1 MNHEY, CDR2 SVGAGI. The CDR3 bases are TGTGCCGGGAGCGGGGGGGCCTTCGGGGAGCTGTTTTTT. Its protein is CAGSGGAFGELFF.

This chain uses TRBV6-5 with TRBJ2-3; a possible D gene is TRBD2 (6 bases). From germline, CDR1 is MNHEY and CDR2 SVGAGI. The CDR3 extends over 12 amino acids. V lost 6 bases and J lost 4, with 8 bases in between. CDR3 DNA sequence: TGTGCCAGCAGGGAGGGTTCAGATACGCAGTATTTT. Protein sequence: CASREGSDTQYF.

The V and J genes are TRBV4-3 and TRBJ1-1; D is perhaps TRBD1 (6 bases). The CDR3 runs to 14 residues. V gave up 4 bases and J gave up 4 bases, with 13 bases separating them. Looked up from germline, CDR1 is LGHNA and CDR2 is YSLEER. The CDR3 DNA reads TGCGCCAGCAGCCGCAACAGGGAAGGCACTGAAGCTTTCTTT. Protein sequence: CASSRNREGTEAFF.

The V call is TRBV16, the J call TRBJ2-3, with TRBD1 as a possible D gene (5 bases). The germline gives CDR1 KGHSY, CDR2 FQNENV. This CDR3 has 13 amino acids. V was trimmed by 10 bases and J by 0 bases, leaving 11 bases between them. The CDR3 region has the DNA TGTGCCACCTCAGGGTTTAGCACAGATACGCAGTATTTT. This gives the protein CATSGFSTDTQYF.

The genes are TRBV11-2 and TRBJ2-5, with TRBD1 identical over 7 bases. CDR3 length equals 16 residues. CDR1 and CDR2 (germline): SGHAT, FQNNGV. J was trimmed by 5 bases and V by 1 base; bases with no gene match: 10. In nucleotides, the CDR3 is TGTGCCAGCAGCTTAGCTCACAGGGGAGTAGGGGAGACCCAGTACTTC. This translates into CASSLAHRGVGETQYF.

The V call is TRBV19, the J call TRBJ2-5; 7 positions agree with TRBD1. The V and J ends lost 5 bases and 5 bases, in that order; junction bases with no gene match: 8. Germline assignment: CDR1 LNHDA and CDR2 SQIVND (reference sequence). CDR3 size: 14 residues. The CDR3 is CASSLQQGRETQYF. The CDR3 DNA sequence: TGTGCCAGTAGTCTACAACAGGGGCGGGAGACCCAGTACTTC.

The gene calls are TRBV10-3 and TRBJ2-4; the match to TRBD1 covers 9 bases. The CDR3 length is 20 residues. V lost 3 bases and J lost 1; bases outside the gene matches: 16. Germline V lookup: CDR1 ENHRY, CDR2 SYGVKD. The CDR3 region is CAISDGRGQGVALAKNIQYF. CDR3 nucleotides: TGTGCCATCAGTGACGGCAGGGGACAGGGAGTGGCCTTGGCCAAAAACATTCAGTACTTC.

The table lists this clone with a count of one. V is TRBV28 and J is TRBJ2-1; D possibly corresponds to TRBD2 (5 bases). Trimming shortened V by 6 bases and J by 6 bases, and 15 bases separated the two germline ends. CDR3 size: 14 residues. Germline V lookup: CDR1 MDHEN, CDR2 SYDVKM. The CDR3 DNA reads TGTGCCAGCAGAGTTTTTGGAGGTAGCAATGAGCAGTTCTTC. This codes for CASRVFGGSNEQFF.

The J gene is TRBJ2-3, the V gene TRBV19, with 11 bases fitting TRBD2. The germline V gene encodes CDR1 LNHDA and CDR2 SQIVND (reference sequence). The CDR3 runs 16 residues. V lost 5 bases, J lost 0 bases, and 4 bases stayed unmatched. CDR3 protein: CASSLLAGASTDTQYF. The CDR3 DNA follows: TGTGCCAGTAGTCTACTAGCGGGAGCTAGCACAGATACGCAGTATTTT.

The V call is TRBV3-1 (or the pseudogene TRBV3-2), the J call TRBJ2-2, with D unclear. The CDR3 has 12 residues. Germline V lookup: CDR1 LGHDT, CDR2 YNNKEL (reference sequence). V was trimmed by 4 bases and J by 6 bases, leaving 6 bases between them. CDR3 sequence: CASSPRAGELFF. The CDR3 DNA sequence: TGTGCCAGCAGCCCTAGAGCCGGGGAGCTGTTTTTT.

CDR3 region: CASSPAGNPRYEQYF. The CDR3 region has the DNA TGTGCCAGTAGTCCCGCGGGAAATCCCCGATACGAGCAGTACTTC. The chain recombines TRBV19 with TRBJ2-7; perhaps TRBD2 as D (6 bases). Germline V CDR1 and CDR2: LNHDA, SQIVND (reference sequence). The CDR3 covers 15 residues. Trimming removed 5 bases at V and 4 bases at J, with 18 bases between.